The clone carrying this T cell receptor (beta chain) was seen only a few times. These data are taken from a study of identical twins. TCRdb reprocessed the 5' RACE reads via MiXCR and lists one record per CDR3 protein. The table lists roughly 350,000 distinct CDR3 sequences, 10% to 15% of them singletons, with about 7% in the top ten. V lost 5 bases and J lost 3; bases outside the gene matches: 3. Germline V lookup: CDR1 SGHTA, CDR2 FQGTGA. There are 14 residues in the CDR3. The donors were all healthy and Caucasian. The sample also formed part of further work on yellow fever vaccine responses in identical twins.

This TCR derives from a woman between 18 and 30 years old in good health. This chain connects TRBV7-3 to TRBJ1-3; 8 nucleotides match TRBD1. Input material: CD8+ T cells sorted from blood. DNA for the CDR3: TGTGCCAGCAGCCCAGGGGGCGTTGGAAACACCATATATTTT. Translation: CASSPGGVGNTIYF.